The 29 T cell receptor beta chains reported below all come from one sample, sequenced in a study of a mutant IDH1 vaccine in newly diagnosed glioma (dated by TCRdb to the early 2020s). The library was obtained by the immunoSEQ multiplex PCR assay. As stored in TCRdb, this immuneACCESS dataset retains in-frame rearrangements with V and J assigned. A fraction of the clones does not appear; measured against another copy, unresolved V genes explain less than half of the discrepancy, and the remainder lacks a known reason. The sample table lists about 52,000 clones, roughly 91% of them with a count of one. The ten top clones hold under 2.5% of the sample. What these receptors recognize is not known. The time point label on this specimen signifies: week 11, during vaccination. A 20-mer mutant IDH1 peptide at 300 micrograms in Montanide made up each vaccine dose, which was injected subcutaneously together with topical imiquimod.

The sample was PBMCs, taken from a glioma patient whose treatment included an IDH1 peptide vaccine. These TCRs come from a man aged 50 to 59 with glioma.

This clone was observed a few times. The chain joins TRBV5-4 to TRBJ2-1; D is undetermined. This CDR3 comprises 15 residues. Germline values: CDR1 SGHNT, CDR2 YYREEE (reference sequence). Between the trimmed V and J ends, which lost 4 bases and 2 bases, there was a span of 13 bases. The CDR3 DNA sequence: TGTGCCAGCAGCCATCCCCAGGCAACCTACAATGAGCAGTTCTTC. Protein product: CASSHPQATYNEQFF.

CDR3 in DNA: TGTGCCAGCAGCTCCGGGACTAGCGGGAGGAGGCCTACCTACGAGCAGTACTTC. Translated: CASSSGTSGRRPTYEQYF. This chain joins TRBV7-6 and TRBJ2-7, with 15 bases identical to TRBD2. Germline CDR1 is SGHVS and CDR2 is FNYEAQ. Trimming took 4 bases from V and 2 from J; bases not matched to a gene: 9. CDR3 length: 18 amino acids.

This chain joins TRBV7-6 and TRBJ1-2; D remains ambiguous. The germline V gene has CDR1 SGHVS and CDR2 FNYEAQ. Trimming cost V 1 base and J 3 bases, with 12 bases left between them. The CDR3 covers 15 residues. CDR3 region: CASSLVAEGHYGYTF. DNA of the CDR3: TGTGCCAGCAGCTTAGTGGCCGAGGGTCACTATGGCTACACCTTC. The full variable domain, completed using reference TRBV7-6 and TRBJ1-2, is GAGVSQSPRYKVTKRGQDVALRCDPISGHVSLYWYRQALGQGPEFLTYFNYEAQQDKSGLPNDRFSAERPEGSISTLTIQRTEQRDSAMYRCASSLVAEGHYGYTFGSGTRLTVV.

Only a few counts were recorded for this clone. The chain has TRBV18 and TRBJ1-2; TRBD1 aligns across 8 bases. CDR1 is KGHSH, CDR2 LQKENI, per germline. After removal of 3 bases from V and 5 bases from J, the junction contained 2 bases not matched to a gene. The CDR3 consists of 13 residues. Written as DNA, the CDR3 is TGTGCCAGCTCACCGGACAGGGAGTATGGCTACACCTTC. This gives the protein CASSPDREYGYTF.

This chain joins TRBV27 and TRBJ2-1, with 7 bases fitting TRBD2. This CDR3 is built from 16 residues. The V and J ends lost 5 bases and 9 bases, in that order; junction bases with no gene match: 16. Germline loops: CDR1 MNHEY, CDR2 SMNVEV (reference sequence). CDR3 in amino acids: CASSLQTSNNWGEQFF. The CDR3 DNA is TGTGCCAGCAGTCTCCAGACTAGCAACAACTGGGGTGAGCAGTTCTTC.

This chain joins TRBV28 and TRBJ1-1, with 8 nucleotides matching TRBD1. CDR1 MDHEN and CDR2 SYDVKM come from the germline V gene. V shed 3 bases, J shed 5 bases, and the junction held 5 bases outside the gene matches. The CDR3 runs to 14 residues. The CDR3 loop is CASSFQGARTEAFF. The CDR3 DNA sequence: TGTGCCAGCAGTTTTCAGGGGGCGCGGACTGAAGCTTTCTTT.

As regards this clone: The junction differs from germline at one of its ends, possibly a read error. This chain joins TRBV6-1 and TRBJ2-1, with D hard to call. Germline loops: CDR1 MNHNS, CDR2 SASEGT. The CDR3 covers 14 residues. The CDR3 DNA reads as TGTGCCAGCAGGGAAGGTGGCCGGATAAATGAGCAGTTCTTC. As protein: CASREGGRINEQFF.

The chain links TRBV6-5 to TRBJ1-1, with 8 bases identical to TRBD1. V trimming: 2 bases; J trimming: 5 bases; junction bases outside the gene matches: 7. The germline V gene encodes CDR1 MNHEY and CDR2 SVGAGI. The length of the CDR3 is 15 residues. The CDR3 DNA reads TGTGCCAGCAGTTACCGGACAGGGCAAGGGACTGAAGCTTTCTTT. Residues: CASSYRTGQGTEAFF.

The chain couples TRBV28 to TRBJ1-1; TRBD1 aligns across 9 bases. The CDR3 length is 17 residues. Per germline, CDR1 MDHEN and CDR2 SYDVKM. The trim removed 3 bases at V and 3 bases at J, leaving 11 bases unmatched. The DNA for the CDR3 is TGTGCCAGCAGTTTCTCCGGGACAGGGACGTTGTACACTGAAGCTTTCTTT. It encodes CASSFSGTGTLYTEAFF.

CDR3 region: CASSLSGGARSQPQHF. The CDR3 bases are TGTGCCAGCAGCTTATCCGGGGGGGCTAGGAGTCAGCCCCAGCATTTT. This chain uses TRBV7-8 with TRBJ1-5; D may be TRBD1 (6 bases). CDR3 size: 16 residues. Per the germline V gene, CDR1 is SGHVS and CDR2 is FQNEAQ. V lost 2 bases and J 6 bases, leaving 17 bases between the germline ends.

In regard to this clone: A junction boundary mismatches the germline segment, possibly from a read error. As DNA, the CDR3 is TGTGCTAGCAGCTTAGGGCAGGGAAACTACGAGCAGTACTTC. It encodes CASSLGQGNYEQYF. This rearrangement joins TRBV7-7 to TRBJ2-7; possibly TRBD1 for D (5 bases). The CDR3 is 14 amino acids. Germline lookup yields CDR1 SSHAT and CDR2 FNYEAQ (reference sequence).

The chain employs TRBV19 and TRBJ2-7, with D maybe TRBD1 (6 bases). Trimming shortened V by 5 bases and J by 6 bases, and 14 bases separated the two germline ends. Germline V gene lookup returns CDR1 LNHDA and CDR2 SQIVND (reference sequence). CDR3 length equals 13 residues. The CDR3 sequence: CASSPHGTPEQYF. The CDR3 bases are TGTGCCAGTAGTCCCCACGGGACACCCGAGCAGTACTTC. Supplemented by reference TRBV19 and TRBJ2-7, the full variable domain reads DGGITQSPKYLFRKEGQNVTLSCEQNLNHDAMYWYRQDPGQGLRLIYYSQIVNDFQKGDIAEGYSVSREKKESFPLTVTSAQKNPTAFYLCASSPHGTPEQYFGPGTRLTVT.

This clone appeared a few times. The chain recombines TRBV19 with TRBJ1-1; D possibly corresponds to TRBD1 (6 bases). Trimming left V 1 base short and J 2 bases short, with 8 bases between. The CDR3 has 14 amino acids. Germline V gene sequence: CDR1 LNHDA, CDR2 SQIVND (reference sequence). CDR3 sequence reads: CASSIGQANTEAFF. CDR3 in DNA: TGTGCCAGTAGTATAGGACAGGCTAACACTGAAGCTTTCTTT.

V and J are TRBV10-1 and TRBJ2-7; D remains ambiguous. The CDR3 is 13 amino acids. V lost 0 bases, J lost 5 bases, and 8 bases lay in between. Per germline, CDR1 WNHNN and CDR2 SYGVQD (reference sequence). The CDR3 nucleotides read TGCGCCAGCAGTGAGTCAGCTTTCCACGAGCAGTACTTC. It yields the protein CASSESAFHEQYF.

The rearrangement links TRBV7-2 to TRBJ2-2; D may be TRBD2 (6 bases). The germline V and J ends were trimmed by 5 bases and 6 bases, with 13 bases remaining between them. Germline CDR1 is SGHTA and CDR2 is FQGNSA. The CDR3 runs 14 residues. The CDR3 region has the DNA TGTGCCAGCAGCCAGGAGCGGGTGTCCGGGGAGCTGTTTTTT. Protein sequence: CASSQERVSGELFF.

The V and J genes are TRBV18 and TRBJ2-1; 8 nucleotides align to TRBD2. J lost 5 bases, V lost 2 bases, and 11 bases had no gene match. The germline V gene has CDR1 KGHSH and CDR2 LQKENI. The CDR3 has 17 amino acids. DNA of the CDR3: TGTGCCAGCTCACCAGTCAGGCAGCGGGGGAGGGACAATGAGCAGTTCTTC. Amino acid sequence: CASSPVRQRGRDNEQFF.

This chain uses TRBV5-4 with TRBJ2-3; 7 nucleotides agree with TRBD2. V shed 4 bases, J shed 2 bases, and the junction held 7 bases outside the gene matches. The CDR3 contains 15 residues. Germline lookup yields CDR1 SGHNT and CDR2 YYREEE (reference sequence). The CDR3 reads CASSAGLDDTDTQYF. The CDR3 DNA sequence: TGTGCCAGCAGCGCCGGACTAGACGACACAGATACGCAGTATTTT.

V gene TRBV19 combines with J gene TRBJ2-1, with TRBD2 identical over 14 bases. The length of the CDR3 is 20 residues. Germline loops: CDR1 LNHDA, CDR2 SQIVND (reference sequence). Trimming cost V 3 bases and J 1 base; bases outside gene matches: 11. The CDR3 sequence is CASSIPRLAGGGGSYNEQFF. Written as DNA, the CDR3 is TGTGCCAGTAGTATCCCCCGACTAGCGGGAGGGGGGGGTTCCTACAATGAGCAGTTCTTC. Complete variable domain (other parts from reference TRBV19 and TRBJ2-1): DGGITQSPKYLFRKEGQNVTLSCEQNLNHDAMYWYRQDPGQGLRLIYYSQIVNDFQKGDIAEGYSVSREKKESFPLTVTSAQKNPTAFYLCASSIPRLAGGGGSYNEQFFGPGTRLTVL.

This chain connects TRBV7-9 to TRBJ1-5; D is unresolved. Per the germline V gene, CDR1 is SEHNR and CDR2 is FQNEAQ (reference sequence). Trimming took off 5 bases at V and 0 bases at J, with 8 bases between the two ends. This CDR3 contains 14 residues. DNA for the CDR3: TGTGCCAGCAGCCCGACACTTAGCAATCAGCCCCAGCATTTT. Translated, it gives CASSPTLSNQPQHF.

The chain uses TRBV7-9 and TRBJ2-6; 7 nucleotides agree with TRBD1. The CDR3 is 15 residues long. Germline CDR1 reads SEHNR; CDR2 reads FQNEAQ (reference sequence). J gave up 2 bases and V 5 bases, and 3 bases lay outside the gene matches. The CDR3 here is CASSRDRAGANVLTF. DNA for the CDR3: TGTGCCAGCAGCCGAGACAGGGCTGGGGCCAACGTCCTGACTTTC.

The chain uses TRBV6-6 and TRBJ1-5; 7 nucleotides match TRBD1. Germline trimming cut 5 bases from V and 3 bases from J; bases unmatched to any gene: 7. This CDR3 has 15 amino acids. From germline, CDR1 is MNHNY and CDR2 SVGAGI (reference sequence). CDR3 coding DNA: TGTGCCAGCAGTCCCGGACAGGTACTCAATCAGCCCCAGCATTTT. This codes for CASSPGQVLNQPQHF.

V is TRBV21-1 and J is TRBJ1-5. TRBV21-1 is a known pseudogene. This CDR3 comprises 14 residues. CDR3 nucleotides: TGTGCCAGCAGCATAGCAGGGTCGGATCAGCCCCAGCATTTT. Amino acids: CASSIAGSDQPQHF.

In this sample, this clone turned up once. This chain joins TRBV28 and TRBJ2-7; D gene ambiguous. This CDR3 has 13 amino acids. V was clipped by 6 bases and J by 1 base, with 10 bases between them. From germline, CDR1 is MDHEN and CDR2 SYDVKM. CDR3 nucleotides: TGTGCCAGCAGCCGTGCGCCTTCCTACGAGCAGTACTTC. This encodes CASSRAPSYEQYF. Filled out from reference TRBV28 and TRBJ2-7, the complete variable domain reads DVKVTQSSRYLVKRTGEKVFLECVQDMDHENMFWYRQDPGLGLRLIYFSYDVKMKEKGDIPEGYSVSREKKERFSLILESASTNQTSMYLCASSRAPSYEQYFGPGTRLTVT.

Only one count was recorded for this clone. The J gene is TRBJ2-5, the V gene TRBV5-1, with no clear D. V shed 5 bases and J shed 1 base, with 9 bases lying between them. This CDR3 has 13 residues. In germline, CDR1 is SGHRS, CDR2 YFSETQ. The CDR3 DNA is TGCGCCAGCAGTAGGGCAGGCCAAGAGACCCAGTACTTC. As protein: CASSRAGQETQYF. The full variable domain, completed using reference TRBV5-1 and TRBJ2-5, is KAGVTQTPRYLIKTRGQQVTLSCSPISGHRSVSWYQQTPGQGLQFLFEYFSETQRNKGNFPGRFSGRQFSNSRSEMNVSTLELGDSALYLCASSRAGQETQYFGPGTRLLVL.

The gene calls are TRBV6-5 and TRBJ1-5, with no clear D. Trimming removed 0 bases at V and 0 bases at J, with 0 bases between. Per the germline V gene, CDR1 is MNHEY and CDR2 is SVGAGI. The CDR3 has 13 residues. CDR3 DNA: TGTGCCAGCAGTTACTCTAGCAATCAGCCCCAGCATTTT. Its protein is CASSYSSNQPQHF.

The rearrangement joins TRBV15 to TRBJ2-7; 9 bases are a match to TRBD2. Losses at the gene ends were 1 base for V and 1 base for J; bases not matched to a gene: 2. From germline, CDR1 is LNHNV and CDR2 YYDKDF (reference sequence). This CDR3 is built from 15 residues. CDR3 nucleotide sequence: TGTGCCACCAGCAGAGTACTAGCGGGTTCCTACGAGCAGTACTTC. It translates to CATSRVLAGSYEQYF.

The chain links TRBV10-3 to TRBJ2-1, with D possibly being TRBD1 (6 bases). The CDR3 runs 15 residues. Trimming removed 3 bases at V and 11 bases at J, with 20 bases between. Germline CDR1 and CDR2: ENHRY and SYGVKD. CDR3 sequence: CAISDGGRATTKQFF. In nucleotides, the CDR3 is TGTGCCATCAGTGATGGGGGCAGGGCGACAACCAAGCAGTTCTTC.

The V and J genes are TRBV7-3 and TRBJ1-1; 9 bases map to TRBD1. Trimming took 4 bases from V and 1 from J; bases not matched to a gene: 4. The germline V gene encodes CDR1 SGHTA and CDR2 FQGTGA. CDR3 length: 15 amino acids. CDR3 in amino acids: CASSWGTGTNTEAFF. The CDR3 coding sequence is TGTGCCAGCAGCTGGGGGACAGGGACGAACACTGAAGCTTTCTTT.

This clone was observed a handful of times. The chain carries TRBV9 and TRBJ2-5; D perhaps matches TRBD2 (5 bases). Trimming took 2 bases from V and 5 from J, leaving 16 bases between them. Germline CDR1 is SGDLS and CDR2 is YYNGEE. This CDR3 comprises 15 residues. CDR3 in DNA: TGTGCCAGCAGCGTCCTTGCACTAACGGGGGAGACCCAGTACTTC. This gives the protein CASSVLALTGETQYF.